The 28 T cell receptor beta chains below all came from one sample that was sequenced in a study of molecular identifiers for immune sequencing clone quantification. One entry per CDR3 protein, called by TCRdb with MiXCR from the PCR reads. Of 45,000 to 60,000 distinct CDR3 sequences listed, approximately 40% are singletons. Specimen: naive CD8+ T cells from blood, with Jurkat cell RNA spiked in. The subset: FACS-sorted CD8+CD4-CCR7+CD45RA+ naive T cells. The receptors come from a human donor in good health. Some libraries in this study had Jurkat cell RNA spiked in.

This clonotype was seen ten or more times. The rearrangement uses TRBV9 and TRBJ2-7; D is unresolved. Germline CDR1 and CDR2: SGDLS and YYNGEE. The CDR3 is 13 residues long. V was pared by 0 bases and J by 1 base, with 5 bases between. The CDR3, as DNA: TGTGCCAGCAGCGTAGGGCAGTCCTACGAGCAGTACTTC. This sequence encodes CASSVGQSYEQYF.

Concerning this clonotype: Given a much more abundant clone one base away, this may be a read error. J is TRBJ1-1 and V is TRBV4-3, with D maybe TRBD1 (5 bases). V lost 4 bases to trimming and J lost 0 bases, with 15 bases between them. The CDR3 is 16 residues long. Germline CDR1 and CDR2: LGHNA and YSLEER. CDR3 coding DNA: TGCGCCAGCAGCCTAGGGGCTCTCTTTATGAACACTGAAGCTTTCTTT. Amino acid sequence: CASSLGALFMNTEAFF.

With regard to this clonotype: Lacking the conserved final phenylalanine or tryptophan, this CDR3 likely reflects a read error. V is TRBV28 and J is TRBJ2-1; D remains ambiguous. CDR1 MDHEN and CDR2 SYDVKM come from the germline V gene. This CDR3 is 13 amino acids long. Between the trimmed V and J ends, which lost 5 bases and 0 bases, there was a span of 5 bases. The CDR3 nucleotides read TGTGCCAGCAGTGTAAACTCCTACAATGAGCAGTTCTAC. It translates to CASSVNSYNEQFY.

A few counts support this clonotype. The genes are TRBV27 and TRBJ2-7, with a possible D match to TRBD2 (5 bases). Germline V gene sequence: CDR1 MNHEY, CDR2 SMNVEV (reference sequence). Trimming stripped 5 bases from V and 4 bases from J, with 15 bases between. The CDR3 is 14 residues long. The CDR3 reads CASSPGSGPYEQYF. The CDR3 DNA reads as TGTGCCAGCAGTCCTGGCAGCGGTCCGTACGAGCAGTACTTC.

This clonotype was recorded a few times. The rearrangement uses TRBV11-2 and TRBJ1-4, with 10 nucleotides matching TRBD1. This CDR3 has 14 amino acids. The V gene end was trimmed by 3 bases and the J gene end by 8 bases; junction bases not matched to a gene: 3. Looked up from germline, CDR1 is SGHAT and CDR2 is FQNNGV. CDR3 sequence: CASSLGQGFEKLFF. CDR3 bases: TGTGCCAGCAGCTTGGGACAGGGGTTCGAAAAACTGTTTTTT.

Comment on this clonotype: This clone may be a read error of a much larger clone one base away. V usage is TRBV28 and J usage is TRBJ1-5; D is unclear. CDR1 and CDR2 from the germline V gene are MDHEN and SYDVKM. The CDR3 runs 14 residues. CDR3 DNA: TGTGCCAGCAGCCATGGAAGTAGCAATCAGCTCCAGCATTTT. Protein sequence: CASSHGSSNQLQHF.

This clonotype was observed many times. The V call is TRBV6-2 or TRBV6-3, the J call TRBJ2-3; D uncertain. The ends were cut back, 4 bases at V and 6 bases at J, with 14 bases in the middle. Germline CDR1 MNHEY, CDR2 SVGEGT. The CDR3 runs 14 residues. The CDR3 bases are TGTGCCAGCAGTTGGCTTACCCGCAGGGATACGCAGTATTTT. This translates into CASSWLTRRDTQYF.

The chain joins TRBV28 to TRBJ2-5; D is perhaps TRBD2 (6 bases). The CDR3 loop spans 17 amino acids. V lost 6 bases, J lost 7 bases, and 27 bases lay in between. In germline, CDR1 is MDHEN, CDR2 SYDVKM. CDR3 sequence (DNA): TGTGCCAGCAGATTGCGGGACCCCCGACGGCCGCCAGTGACCCAGTACTTC. Its protein product is CASRLRDPRRPPVTQYF. The whole variable domain, remainder taken from reference TRBV28 and TRBJ2-5, is DVKVTQSSRYLVKRTGEKVFLECVQDMDHENMFWYRQDPGLGLRLIYFSYDVKMKEKGDIPEGYSVSREKKERFSLILESASTNQTSMYLCASRLRDPRRPPVTQYFGPGTRLLVL.

The chain has TRBV7-2 and TRBJ2-1; D remains unclear. V lost 5 bases to trimming and J lost 6 bases, with 17 bases between them. The length of the CDR3 is 15 residues. Germline loops: CDR1 SGHTA, CDR2 FQGNSA. DNA for the CDR3: TGTGCCAGCAGCCCTCTGGTCGGCGCCTCCAATGAGCAGTTCTTC. This gives the protein CASSPLVGASNEQFF.

This clonotype was found many times. The chain links TRBV7-6 to TRBJ2-7, with D maybe TRBD2 (6 bases). The germline V and J ends were trimmed by 1 base and 7 bases, with 8 bases remaining between them. The CDR3 contains 12 residues. Looked up from germline, CDR1 is SGHVS and CDR2 is FNYEAQ. The CDR3 DNA is TGTGCCAGCAGCTTAGGGGGGGTTGAGCAGTACTTC. Residues: CASSLGGVEQYF.

This clonotype was recorded many times. J is TRBJ2-7 and V is TRBV20-1; 9 bases map to TRBD1. The CDR3 covers 14 residues. Trimming at V came to 4 bases and at J to 2 bases, leaving 6 bases not matched to a gene. Germline V CDR1 and CDR2: DFQATT, SNEGSKA (reference sequence). This CDR3 reads CSAIPGQGTYEQYF. The CDR3 coding sequence is TGCAGTGCTATCCCGGGACAGGGAACCTACGAGCAGTACTTC.

On this clonotype itself: A single base separates this from a much larger clone, so it may be a read error. The chain uses TRBV4-3 and TRBJ2-7, with D perhaps matching TRBD1 (6 bases). V was trimmed by 0 bases and J by 7 bases, leaving 22 bases between them. Germline V lookup: CDR1 LGHNA, CDR2 YSLEER. This CDR3 is built from 17 residues. This CDR3 reads CASSQDLSGTLPHEQYF. Here the CDR3 DNA reads TGCGCCAGCAGCCAAGATCTGTCCGGGACACTGCCCCATGAGCAGTACTTC.

The chain couples TRBV12-3 or TRBV12-4 to TRBJ2-5, with D maybe TRBD2 (6 bases). Trimming pared 3 bases from V and 0 bases from J, leaving 11 bases between. The CDR3 extends over 15 amino acids. The CDR3 protein is CASSFGGSDQETQYF. DNA of the CDR3: TGTGCCAGCAGTTTCGGGGGATCCGACCAAGAGACCCAGTACTTC.

With regard to this clonotype: A much larger clone differs by one base, so this may be a read error. The chain has TRBV20-1 and TRBJ2-3; 7 bases map to TRBD2. The CDR3 runs 17 residues. Per the germline V gene, CDR1 is DFQATT and CDR2 is SNEGSKA (reference sequence). The CDR3 nucleotides read TGCAGTGTTTCGCCCCTCCGTGGGAGGGCCTGGGAAGATACGCGGTATTTT. Its protein product is CSVSPLRGRAWEDTRYF.

This clonotype has a count of ten or more. This chain links TRBV28 with TRBJ2-5, with 11 bases matching TRBD1. The CDR3 length is 14 residues. V trimming: 5 bases; J trimming: 4 bases; junction bases outside the gene matches: 3. The germline CDR1 and CDR2 sequences are MDHEN and SYDVKM. DNA for the CDR3: TGTGCCAGCAGTCCCGGGACAGGGGGAGAGACCCAGTACTTC. As protein: CASSPGTGGETQYF.

This clonotype was counted many times. The chain is built from TRBV5-6 and TRBJ2-3; the match to TRBD2 covers 8 bases. The germline CDR1 and CDR2 sequences are SGHDT and YYEEEE. CDR3 length: 13 amino acids. V was clipped by 4 bases and J by 4 bases; unmatched bases: 2. CDR3: CASSGGLADTQYF. The CDR3 region has the DNA TGTGCCAGCAGCGGGGGACTAGCAGATACGCAGTATTTT. Full variable domain (remainder filled in from reference TRBV5-6 and TRBJ2-3): DAGVTQSPTHLIKTRGQQVTLRCSPKSGHDTVSWYQQALGQGPQFIFQYYEEEERQRGNFPDRFSGHQFPNYSSELNVNALLLGDSALYLCASSGGLADTQYFGPGTRLTVL.

This clonotype turned up a few times. CDR3 in amino acids: CASSLDPGLTYEQYF. The CDR3 DNA follows: TGTGCCAGCAGCCTAGACCCTGGGCTAACCTACGAGCAGTACTTC. J is TRBJ2-7 and V is TRBV13; D unresolved. Per the germline V gene, CDR1 is PRHDT and CDR2 is FYEKMQ (reference sequence). The CDR3 sequence is 15 residues long. Trimming took 5 bases from V and 2 from J, leaving 16 bases between them.

The CDR3 spells CASSDRGRVPYEQYF. The CDR3 DNA sequence: TGTGCCAGCAGTGACAGGGGGCGGGTGCCCTACGAGCAGTACTTC. V is TRBV27 and J is TRBJ2-7; 10 bases are shared with TRBD1. Germline V lookup: CDR1 MNHEY, CDR2 SMNVEV (reference sequence). CDR3 size: 15 residues. J gave up 2 bases and V 5 bases, and 6 bases lay outside the gene matches.

This sequence joins TRBV10-2 and TRBJ2-4, with D tentatively TRBD1 or TRBD2 (5 bases each). V dropped 2 bases and J dropped 2 bases, with 10 bases sitting between them. The CDR3 totals 15 residues. Looked up from germline, CDR1 is WSHSY and CDR2 is SAAADI. DNA of the CDR3: TGCGCCAGCAGTGAGACGGGGCTTCCCAAAAACATTCAGTACTTC. Translated, it gives CASSETGLPKNIQYF.

The V gene is TRBV5-1, the J gene TRBJ2-3, with 10 bases lining up with TRBD2. The CDR3 is 15 residues long. Per germline, CDR1 SGHRS and CDR2 YFSETQ. The junction had 5 bases not matched to a gene; V was cut back by 4 bases and J by 3 bases. CDR3 in DNA: TGCGCCAGCAGCCAGCGGGGGGGCGCGACAGATACGCAGTATTTT. Protein sequence: CASSQRGGATDTQYF.

In the case of this clonotype: A much larger clone sits a single nucleotide away, making a read error possible. The V call is TRBV7-2, the J call TRBJ2-5, with unresolved D. Deletions cut 8 bases from V and 5 bases from J, with 15 bases between. The CDR3 consists of 13 residues. Germline V CDR1 and CDR2: SGHTA, FQGNSA. The CDR3 nucleotides read TGTGCCAGCGGCTCTTCGACTGGGGAGACCCAGTACTTC. Its protein product is CASGSSTGETQYF.

About this clonotype: Possible read error: a much larger clone is one base away. The chain has TRBV7-8 and TRBJ1-5; the D gene is possibly TRBD1 (5 bases). V lost 6 bases to trimming and J lost 5 bases, with 17 bases between them. The CDR3 sequence is 15 residues long. From germline, CDR1 is SGHVS and CDR2 FQNEAQ. As DNA, the CDR3 is TGTGCCAGCAGTCTCCCGGGACTAAGCGATCAGCCCCAGCATTTT. Residues: CASSLPGLSDQPQHF. The full variable domain, with the rest looked up from reference TRBV7-8 and TRBJ1-5, is GAGVSQSPRYKVAKRGQDVALRCDPISGHVSLFWYQQALGQGPEFLTYFQNEAQLDKSGLPSDRFFAERPEGSVSTLKIQRTQQEDSAVYLCASSLPGLSDQPQHFGDGTRLSIL.

On this clonotype itself: Possible read error: a much larger clone is one base away. A read error is likely, as this CDR3 ends without the conserved phenylalanine or tryptophan. This chain links TRBV28 with TRBJ2-3; unclear D gene. The germline V gene encodes CDR1 MDHEN and CDR2 SYDVKM. The CDR3 length is 14 residues. Trimming removed 7 bases at V and 2 bases at J, with 13 bases between. CDR3 coding DNA: TGTGCCAGCATTAAACAGAATCCCACAGATACGCAGTATCTT. Protein product: CASIKQNPTDTQYL.

CDR3: CASSIWTASTDTQYF. Written as DNA, the CDR3 is TGTGCCAGTAGTATATGGACAGCGAGCACAGATACGCAGTATTTT. The chain carries TRBV19 and TRBJ2-3, with D maybe TRBD1 (6 bases). The V and J ends lost 2 bases and 0 bases respectively, with 9 bases between them. Germline loops: CDR1 LNHDA, CDR2 SQIVND (reference sequence). The CDR3 covers 15 residues.

Worth noting for this clonotype: This sequence may be a read error, since a much larger clone differs from it by one base. The V call is TRBV9, the J call TRBJ2-6; 10 bases fit TRBD1. This CDR3 comprises 17 residues. The J segment lost 2 bases and the V segment lost 5 bases, leaving 7 bases of the junction unmatched. CDR1 is SGDLS and CDR2 is YYNGEE in the germline V gene. In nucleotides, the CDR3 is TGTGCCAGCAGTGTCGGGACAGGGGTAGCTGGGGCCAACGTCCTGACTTTC. Translation gives CASSVGTGVAGANVLTF. Supplemented by reference TRBV9 and TRBJ2-6, the full variable domain reads DSGVTQTPKHLITATGQRVTLRCSPRSGDLSVYWYQQSLDQGLQFLIQYYNGEERAKGNILERFSAQQFPDLHSELNLSSLELGDSALYFCASSVGTGVAGANVLTFGAGSRLTVL.

In regard to this clonotype: One end of the junction is discordant with germline, which a read error may explain. The rearrangement joins TRBV6-1 to TRBJ2-7; D call uncertain. The germline V gene encodes CDR1 MNHNS and CDR2 SASEGT. CDR3 size: 13 residues. As DNA, the CDR3 is TGTGCCAGCAGAGAAGGGCTCTCCTACGAGCAGTACTTC. Translation: CASREGLSYEQYF.

This clonotype was seen more than once but under ten times. The chain couples TRBV4-2 to TRBJ2-7; TRBD2 matches 10 bases. The CDR3 loop spans 16 amino acids. Germline-derived CDR1 and CDR2 are LGHNA and YNFKEQ. Germline trimming cut 4 bases from V and 6 bases from J; bases unmatched to any gene: 12. The CDR3 nucleotides are TGTGCCAGCAGCCCCCAGCAGCTAGCGGGAGCTACCGAGCAGTACTTC. It specifies CASSPQQLAGATEQYF.

The sample holds many counts of this clonotype. CDR3 loop: CASSLGTYYEQYF. The DNA of the CDR3 is TGTGCCAGCAGCTTAGGCACCTACTACGAGCAGTACTTC. The chain links TRBV7-2 to TRBJ2-7; D remains ambiguous. There are 13 residues in the CDR3. Germline loops: CDR1 SGHTA, CDR2 FQGNSA. Trimming pared 1 base from V and 3 bases from J, leaving 7 bases between.